The entry that follows covers one T cell receptor beta chain sequence. Data came from immunoSEQ multiplex PCR; TCRdb stores just in-frame clones and leaves some out. This sample has about 330,000 clones, with 87% found just once. This specimen comes from a study of blood T cell repertoires in COVID-19. Germline V gene data show CDR1 as SGHDT and CDR2 as YYEEEE. The CDR3 has 14 amino acids. V shed 1 base and J shed 4 bases, with 12 bases lying between them. The chain has TRBV5-6 and TRBJ2-7, with D perhaps matching TRBD1 (6 bases). Sequenced: PBMCs or T cells enriched from blood (not recorded which). This TCR was sampled from a woman aged 25 to 45 who had recovered from COVID-19. CDR3 DNA sequence: TGTGCCAGCAGCTTGAGTGTGGGGGCTTACGAGCAGTACTTC. Residues: CASSLSVGAYEQYF.